Each of the 14 T cell receptor beta chains below was sequenced from the same sample in a study of OX40 agonist ivuxolimab in advanced cancers. Some clones are missing from TCRdb's copy, which holds only in-frame ones; the method was immunoSEQ multiplex PCR. The repertoire holds about 64,000 clones, with approximately 89% as singletons. Specimen: CD4+ or CD8+ T cells sorted from blood, collected in a trial of the OX40 agonist ivuxolimab. The receptors here all came from an adult with an advanced solid tumor such as melanoma, head and neck, liver or kidney cancer.

This chain connects TRBV28 to TRBJ1-5; TRBD1 is a possible D gene (5 bases). The germline V and J ends were trimmed by 4 bases and 4 bases, with 11 bases remaining between them. Germline V gene lookup returns CDR1 MDHEN and CDR2 SYDVKM. The CDR3 has 14 residues. This CDR3 reads CASSSLTDNQPQHF. Here the CDR3 DNA reads TGTGCCAGCAGTTCCCTGACAGATAATCAGCCCCAGCATTTT. The full variable domain, rest sourced from reference TRBV28 and TRBJ1-5, is DVKVTQSSRYLVKRTGEKVFLECVQDMDHENMFWYRQDPGLGLRLIYFSYDVKMKEKGDIPEGYSVSREKKERFSLILESASTNQTSMYLCASSSLTDNQPQHFGDGTRLSIL.

V is TRBV11-2 and J is TRBJ2-1, with D perhaps being TRBD1 or TRBD2 (5 bases each). V was shortened by 3 bases and J by 8 bases, with 17 bases between the two germline ends. CDR1 and CDR2 from the germline V gene are SGHAT and FQNNGV. The CDR3 sequence is 15 residues long. The CDR3 region is CASSFEGPPRDEQFF. CDR3 nucleotides: TGTGCCAGCAGCTTCGAGGGGCCGCCTCGCGATGAGCAGTTCTTC.

The rearrangement links TRBV7-8 to TRBJ2-3, with D uncertain. CDR1 SGHVS and CDR2 FQNEAQ come from the germline V gene. The CDR3 loop spans 13 amino acids. The V end was cut by 6 bases, the J end by 2 bases, with 9 bases between. CDR3 protein: CASRNPVTDTQYF. The CDR3 nucleotides are TGTGCCAGCAGGAACCCAGTCACAGATACGCAGTATTTT.

This sequence joins TRBV2 and TRBJ2-1, with TRBD2 identical over 14 bases. With 5 bases clipped from V and 6 bases from J, the junction kept 6 bases outside the gene matches. CDR1 and CDR2 from the germline V gene are SNHLY and FYNNEI. This CDR3 has 16 amino acids. CDR3 amino acids: CASSRPGLAGGNEQFF. In DNA, the CDR3 is TGTGCCAGCAGTCGCCCCGGACTAGCGGGAGGCAATGAGCAGTTCTTC. The full variable domain, completed using reference TRBV2 and TRBJ2-1, is EPEVTQTPSHQVTQMGQEVILRCVPISNHLYFYWYRQILGQKVEFLVSFYNNEISEKSEIFDDQFSVERPDGSNFTLKIRSTKLEDSAMYFCASSRPGLAGGNEQFFGPGTRLTVL.

This clone was seen just once. The V call is TRBV5-1, the J call TRBJ2-7; TRBD2 agrees at 8 bases. The CDR3 sequence is 14 residues long. Losses at the gene ends were 4 bases for V and 5 bases for J; bases not matched to a gene: 8. Per germline, CDR1 SGHRS and CDR2 YFSETQ. DNA of the CDR3: TGCGCCAGCAGCCCCTCCGCGGGAGGACACGAGCAGTACTTC. This codes for CASSPSAGGHEQYF.

The chain joins TRBV11-3 to TRBJ1-2, with a possible D match to TRBD1 (6 bases). The CDR3 has 14 amino acids. Trimming stripped 6 bases from V and 5 bases from J, with 16 bases between. Germline V lookup: CDR1 SGHNT, CDR2 YENEEA. CDR3 region: CASSFNMDSYGYTF. CDR3 sequence (DNA): TGTGCCAGCAGTTTCAATATGGACAGTTATGGCTACACCTTC.

The chain has TRBV19 and TRBJ2-2; no clear D. Deletions cut 5 bases from V and 0 bases from J, with 10 bases between. Germline assignment: CDR1 LNHDA and CDR2 SQIVND (reference sequence). This CDR3 has 15 residues. The CDR3 spells CASSVRTTNTGELFF. Here the CDR3 DNA reads TGTGCCAGTAGTGTCAGGACCACGAACACCGGGGAGCTGTTTTTT.

This clone was detected a few times. The chain links TRBV5-1 to TRBJ2-1; 14 nucleotides agree with TRBD2. CDR1 is SGHRS and CDR2 is YFSETQ in the germline V gene. V shed 1 base and J 6 bases; nucleotides not matched to a gene: 3. This CDR3 contains 16 residues. CDR3 sequence (DNA): TGCGCCAGCAGCTTGTACGGGACTAGCGGGAGCAATGAGCAGTTCTTC. Its protein is CASSLYGTSGSNEQFF.

V gene TRBV6-5 combines with J gene TRBJ1-2; D remains unclear. Trimming stripped 0 bases from V and 2 bases from J, with 7 bases between. The CDR3 consists of 14 residues. The V gene's germline CDR1 is MNHEY and CDR2 SVGAGI. CDR3 loop: CASSYSSPNYGYTF. DNA of the CDR3: TGTGCCAGCAGTTACTCGAGTCCCAACTATGGCTACACCTTC.

J is TRBJ2-5 and V is TRBV4-2, with TRBD2 matching 12 bases. Germline values: CDR1 LGHNA, CDR2 YNFKEQ. The trim removed 2 bases at V and 4 bases at J, leaving 2 bases unmatched. This CDR3 contains 15 residues. CDR3 loop: CASSQLAGGGETQYF. The CDR3 nucleotides are TGTGCCAGCAGCCAACTAGCGGGAGGGGGAGAGACCCAGTACTTC.

The chain recombines TRBV18 with TRBJ1-2; D gene uncertain. CDR1 and CDR2 (germline): KGHSH, LQKENI. CDR3 length equals 17 residues. Trimming pared 1 base from V and 4 bases from J, leaving 19 bases between. The CDR3 spells CASSPLDGRPAAYGYTF. The CDR3 region has the DNA TGTGCCAGCTCACCACTGGATGGCCGGCCGGCGGCCTATGGCTACACCTTC.

The chain carries TRBV7-6 and TRBJ2-6, with 13 bases fitting TRBD2. Germline CDR1 is SGHVS and CDR2 is FNYEAQ. This CDR3 is 20 amino acids long. V lost 1 base to trimming and J lost 0 bases; unmatched junction nucleotides: 6. The CDR3 sequence is CASSLGLAGGLHSGANVLTF. For the CDR3, the DNA is TGTGCCAGCAGCTTAGGACTAGCGGGAGGTCTTCACTCTGGGGCCAACGTCCTGACTTTC.

This chain links TRBV15 with TRBJ2-7; D tentatively reads TRBD1 or TRBD2 (5 bases each). CDR3 length: 15 residues. The germline V gene has CDR1 LNHNV and CDR2 YYDKDF (reference sequence). V gave up 0 bases and J gave up 2 bases, with 11 bases separating them. CDR3 nucleotide sequence: TGTGCCACCAGCAGAGATTCGGGGCGACCCTACGAGCAGTACTTC. It is translated as CATSRDSGRPYEQYF. The entire variable domain, with the rest obtained from reference TRBV15 and TRBJ2-7, is as follows: DAMVIQNPRYQVTQFGKPVTLSCSQTLNHNVMYWYQQKSSQAPKLLFHYYDKDFNNEADTPDNFQSRRPNTSFCFLDIRSPGLGDTAMYLCATSRDSGRPYEQYFGPGTRLTVT.

The chain combines TRBV10-3 with TRBJ1-1, with D possibly TRBD1 on 6 matching bases. This CDR3 contains 13 residues. V dropped 9 bases and J dropped 4 bases, with 15 bases sitting between them. Germline CDR1 is ENHRY and CDR2 is SYGVKD. The CDR3 sequence is CAIKQGISTEAFF. The CDR3 nucleotides read TGTGCCATAAAACAGGGAATTAGCACTGAAGCTTTCTTT.